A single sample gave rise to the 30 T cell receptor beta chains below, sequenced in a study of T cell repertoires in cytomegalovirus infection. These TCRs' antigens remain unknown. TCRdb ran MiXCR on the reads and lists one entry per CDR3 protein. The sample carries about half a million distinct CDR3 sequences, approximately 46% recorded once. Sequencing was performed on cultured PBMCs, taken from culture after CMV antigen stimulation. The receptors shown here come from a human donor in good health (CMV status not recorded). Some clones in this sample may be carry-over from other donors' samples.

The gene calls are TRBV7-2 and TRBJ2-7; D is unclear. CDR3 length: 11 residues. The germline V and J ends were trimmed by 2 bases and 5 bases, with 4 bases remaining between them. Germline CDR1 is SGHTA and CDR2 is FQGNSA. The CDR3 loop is CASSLFDEQYF. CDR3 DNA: TGTGCCAGCAGCTTATTTGACGAGCAGTACTTC.

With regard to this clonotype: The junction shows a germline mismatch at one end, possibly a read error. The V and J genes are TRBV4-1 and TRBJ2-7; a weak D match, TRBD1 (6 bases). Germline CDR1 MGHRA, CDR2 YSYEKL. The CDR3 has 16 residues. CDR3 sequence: CASSKDLSGQLYEQYF. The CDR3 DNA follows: TGCGCCAGCAGCAAAGACTTGAGCGGACAGTTGTACGAGCAGTACTTC.

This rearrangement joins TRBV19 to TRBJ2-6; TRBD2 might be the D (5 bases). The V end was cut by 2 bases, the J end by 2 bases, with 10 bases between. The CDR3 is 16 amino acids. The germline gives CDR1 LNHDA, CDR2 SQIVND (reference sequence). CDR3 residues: CASSIRDFTGANVLTF. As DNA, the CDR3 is TGTGCCAGTAGTATACGGGATTTCACTGGGGCCAACGTCCTGACTTTC.

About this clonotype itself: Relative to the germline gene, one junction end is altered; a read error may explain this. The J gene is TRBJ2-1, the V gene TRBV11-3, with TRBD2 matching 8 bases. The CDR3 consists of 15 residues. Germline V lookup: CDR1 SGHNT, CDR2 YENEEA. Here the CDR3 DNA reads TGTGCCAGCAGCCCAAGCGGGGGCTCCCACAATGAGCAGTTCTTC. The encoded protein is CASSPSGGSHNEQFF.

The CDR3 is CASSRRGHRGREAFF. CDR3 coding DNA: TGTGCCAGCAGCCGTAGGGGGCACCGAGGGAGAGAAGCTTTCTTT. V gene TRBV28 combines with J gene TRBJ1-1; TRBD1 agrees at 7 bases. CDR1 and CDR2 from the germline V gene are MDHEN and SYDVKM. The trim removed 6 bases at V and 8 bases at J, leaving 15 bases unmatched. The CDR3 consists of 15 residues.

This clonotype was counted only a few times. The DNA for the CDR3 is TGTGCCAGCAGCTTTCGCAGTGCTGGCGGAACTATTTACGAGCAGTACTTC. It is translated as CASSFRSAGGTIYEQYF. This sequence joins TRBV7-2 and TRBJ2-7; no clear D gene. V was pared by 3 bases and J by 4 bases, with 22 bases between. The CDR3 runs to 17 residues. Germline loops: CDR1 SGHTA, CDR2 FQGNSA.

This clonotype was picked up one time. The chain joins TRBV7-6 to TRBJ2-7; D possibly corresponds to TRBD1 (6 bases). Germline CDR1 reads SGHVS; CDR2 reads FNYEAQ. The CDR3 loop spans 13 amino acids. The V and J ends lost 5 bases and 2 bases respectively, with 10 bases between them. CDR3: CASSVGQPYEQYF. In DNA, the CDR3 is TGTGCCAGCAGCGTTGGACAGCCCTACGAGCAGTACTTC. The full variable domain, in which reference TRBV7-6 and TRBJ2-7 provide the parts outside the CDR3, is GAGVSQSPRYKVTKRGQDVALRCDPISGHVSLYWYRQALGQGPEFLTYFNYEAQQDKSGLPNDRFSAERPEGSISTLTIQRTEQRDSAMYRCASSVGQPYEQYFGPGTRLTVT.

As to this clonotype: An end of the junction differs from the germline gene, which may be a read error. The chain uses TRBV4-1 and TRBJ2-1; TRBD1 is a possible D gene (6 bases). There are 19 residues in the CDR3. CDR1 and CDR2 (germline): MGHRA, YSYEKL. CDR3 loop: CASSQAQGVRTEGPNEQFF. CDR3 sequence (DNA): TGTGCCAGCAGCCAGGCTCAGGGAGTGAGGACAGAGGGTCCAAATGAGCAGTTCTTC.

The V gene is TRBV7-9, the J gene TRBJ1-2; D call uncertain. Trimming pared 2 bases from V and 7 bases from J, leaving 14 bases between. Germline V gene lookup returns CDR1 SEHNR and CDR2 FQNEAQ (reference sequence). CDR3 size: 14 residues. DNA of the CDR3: TGTGCCAGCAGCTTACTAGGTTTTACCTCTGGCTACACCTTC. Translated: CASSLLGFTSGYTF.

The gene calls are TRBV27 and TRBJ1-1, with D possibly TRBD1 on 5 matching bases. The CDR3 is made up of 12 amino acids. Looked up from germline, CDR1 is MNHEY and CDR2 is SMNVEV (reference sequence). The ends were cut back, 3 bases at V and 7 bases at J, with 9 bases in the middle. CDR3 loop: CASSFRDGEAFF. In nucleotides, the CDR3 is TGTGCCAGCAGTTTCCGGGACGGTGAAGCTTTCTTT.

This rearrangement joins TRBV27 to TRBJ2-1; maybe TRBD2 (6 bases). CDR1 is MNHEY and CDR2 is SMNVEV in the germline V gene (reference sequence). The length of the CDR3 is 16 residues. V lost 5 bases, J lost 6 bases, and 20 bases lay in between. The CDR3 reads CASSPPGDIWGNEQFF. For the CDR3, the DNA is TGTGCCAGCAGTCCCCCGGGAGACATTTGGGGCAATGAGCAGTTCTTC.

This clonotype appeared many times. The chain's CDR3 is CASSLWGGHYSNQPQHF. The CDR3 DNA sequence: TGTGCCAGCAGTCTCTGGGGGGGCCACTATAGCAATCAGCCCCAGCATTTT. The genes are TRBV7-2 and TRBJ1-5; TRBD1 is a possible D gene (6 bases). This CDR3 is 17 amino acids long. Germline CDR1 SGHTA, CDR2 FQGNSA. Trimming left V 6 bases short and J 0 bases short, with 18 bases between.

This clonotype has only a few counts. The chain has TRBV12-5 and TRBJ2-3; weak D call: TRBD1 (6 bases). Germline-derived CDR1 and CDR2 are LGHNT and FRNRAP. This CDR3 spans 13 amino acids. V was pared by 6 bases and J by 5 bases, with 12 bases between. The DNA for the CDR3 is TGTGCTAGTGGACAGGGATCCGTAGATACGCAGTATTTT. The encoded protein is CASGQGSVDTQYF.

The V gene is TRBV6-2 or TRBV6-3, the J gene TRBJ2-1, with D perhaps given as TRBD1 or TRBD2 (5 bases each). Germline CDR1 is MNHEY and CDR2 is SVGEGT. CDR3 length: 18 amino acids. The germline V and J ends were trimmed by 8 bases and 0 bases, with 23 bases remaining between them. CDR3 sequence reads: CASSGPWGGKHSYNEQFF. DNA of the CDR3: TGTGCCAGCTCGGGACCTTGGGGCGGTAAACACTCCTACAATGAGCAGTTCTTC.

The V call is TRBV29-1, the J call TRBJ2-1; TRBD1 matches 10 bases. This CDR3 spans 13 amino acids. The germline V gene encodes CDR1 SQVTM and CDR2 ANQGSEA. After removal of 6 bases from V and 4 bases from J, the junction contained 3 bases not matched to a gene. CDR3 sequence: CSVGTGAYNEQFF. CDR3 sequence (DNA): TGCAGCGTCGGGACAGGGGCGTACAATGAGCAGTTCTTC.

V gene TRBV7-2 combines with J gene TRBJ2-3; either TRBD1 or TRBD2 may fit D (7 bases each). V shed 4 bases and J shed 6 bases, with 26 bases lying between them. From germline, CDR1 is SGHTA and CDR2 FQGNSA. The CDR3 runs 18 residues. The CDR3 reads CASSSVQGGVVGLDTQYF. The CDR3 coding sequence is TGTGCCAGCAGCTCCGTCCAGGGGGGGGTAGTCGGTTTGGATACGCAGTATTTT.

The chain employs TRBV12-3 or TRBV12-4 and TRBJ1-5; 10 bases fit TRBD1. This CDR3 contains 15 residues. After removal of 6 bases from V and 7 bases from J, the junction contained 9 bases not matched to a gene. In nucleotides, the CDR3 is TGTGCCAGCAGCCCGGGACAGGGGATTCGGCAGCCCCAGCATTTT. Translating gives CASSPGQGIRQPQHF.

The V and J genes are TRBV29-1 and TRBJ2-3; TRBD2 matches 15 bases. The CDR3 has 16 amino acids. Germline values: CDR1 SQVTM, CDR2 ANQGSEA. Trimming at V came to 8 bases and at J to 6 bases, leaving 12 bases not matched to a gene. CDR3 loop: CSFNAGTSGGRDTQYF. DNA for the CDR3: TGCAGCTTCAATGCCGGGACTAGCGGGGGGCGGGATACGCAGTATTTT.

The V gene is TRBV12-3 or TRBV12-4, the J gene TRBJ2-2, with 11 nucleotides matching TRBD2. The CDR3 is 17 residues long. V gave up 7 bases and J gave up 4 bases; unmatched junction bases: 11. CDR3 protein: CASNAGGLAGGTGELFF. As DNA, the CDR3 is TGTGCCAGCAACGCCGGGGGGCTAGCGGGGGGCACCGGGGAGCTGTTTTTT.

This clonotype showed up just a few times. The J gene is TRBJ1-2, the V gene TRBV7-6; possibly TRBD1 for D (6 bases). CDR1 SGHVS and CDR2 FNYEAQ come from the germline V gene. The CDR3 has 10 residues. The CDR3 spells CDPRGLGYTF. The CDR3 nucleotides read TGTGACCCGCGGGGGCTTGGCTACACCTTC.

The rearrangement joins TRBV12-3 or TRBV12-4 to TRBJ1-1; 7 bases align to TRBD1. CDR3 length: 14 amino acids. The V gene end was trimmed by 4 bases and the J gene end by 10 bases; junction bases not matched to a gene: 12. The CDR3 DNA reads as TGTGCCAGCAGTTATTTCCTCGAGCAGGGGGTAGCTTTCTTT. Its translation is CASSYFLEQGVAFF.

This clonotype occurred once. CDR3 DNA: TGCAGTGCCCCTTCTCGGAGACAGGGCGCAGATACGCAGTATTTT. This translates into CSAPSRRQGADTQYF. This chain joins TRBV20-1 and TRBJ2-3, with TRBD1 matching over 7 bases. This CDR3 is 15 amino acids long. After removal of 6 bases from V and 4 bases from J, the junction contained 13 bases not matched to a gene. Germline CDR1 is DFQATT and CDR2 is SNEGSKA (reference sequence).

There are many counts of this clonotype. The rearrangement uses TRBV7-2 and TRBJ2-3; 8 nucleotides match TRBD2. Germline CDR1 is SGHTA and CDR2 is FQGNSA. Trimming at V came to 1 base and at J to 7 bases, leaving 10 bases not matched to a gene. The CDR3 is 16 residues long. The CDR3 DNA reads TGTGCCAGCAGCTTAGGTGGGACTAGGGGAATCAATACGCAGTATTTT. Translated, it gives CASSLGGTRGINTQYF.

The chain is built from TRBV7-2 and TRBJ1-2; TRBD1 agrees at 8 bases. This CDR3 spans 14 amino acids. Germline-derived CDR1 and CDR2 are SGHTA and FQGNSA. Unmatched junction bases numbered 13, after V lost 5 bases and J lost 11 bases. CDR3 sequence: CASSAGTGGPSYTF. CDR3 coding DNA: TGTGCCAGCAGCGCTGGGACAGGCGGGCCTTCGTACACCTTC.

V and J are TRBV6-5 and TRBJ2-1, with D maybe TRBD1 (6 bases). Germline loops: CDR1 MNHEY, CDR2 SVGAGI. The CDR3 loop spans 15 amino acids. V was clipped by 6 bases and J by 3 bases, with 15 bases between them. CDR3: CASRYTGQNYNEQFF. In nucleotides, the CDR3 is TGTGCCAGCAGATACACGGGACAAAACTACAATGAGCAGTTCTTC.

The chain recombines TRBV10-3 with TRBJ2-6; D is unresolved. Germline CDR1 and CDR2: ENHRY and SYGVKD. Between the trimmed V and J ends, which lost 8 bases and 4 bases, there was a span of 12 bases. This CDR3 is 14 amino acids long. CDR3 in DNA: TGTGCCATCCGCAGTCCTAGAGGGGCCAACGTCCTGACTTTC. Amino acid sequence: CAIRSPRGANVLTF.

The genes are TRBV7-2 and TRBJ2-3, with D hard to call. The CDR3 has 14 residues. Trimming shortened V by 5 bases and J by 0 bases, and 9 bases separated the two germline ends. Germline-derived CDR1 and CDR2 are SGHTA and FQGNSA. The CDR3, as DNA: TGTGCCAGCAGCCCTTACAGCAGCACAGATACGCAGTATTTT. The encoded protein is CASSPYSSTDTQYF.

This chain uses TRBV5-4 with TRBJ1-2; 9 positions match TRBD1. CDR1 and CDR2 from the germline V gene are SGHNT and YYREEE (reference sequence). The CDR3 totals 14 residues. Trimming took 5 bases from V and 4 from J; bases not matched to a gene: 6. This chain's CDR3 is CASRRTGDAYGYTF. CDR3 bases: TGTGCCAGCAGGAGGACAGGGGATGCCTATGGCTACACCTTC.

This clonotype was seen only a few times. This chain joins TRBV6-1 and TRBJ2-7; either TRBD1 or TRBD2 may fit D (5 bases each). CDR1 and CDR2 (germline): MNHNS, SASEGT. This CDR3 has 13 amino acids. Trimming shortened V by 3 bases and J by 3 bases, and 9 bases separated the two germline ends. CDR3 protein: CASSDGGDYEQYF. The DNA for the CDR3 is TGTGCCAGCAGTGATGGGGGAGACTACGAGCAGTACTTC.

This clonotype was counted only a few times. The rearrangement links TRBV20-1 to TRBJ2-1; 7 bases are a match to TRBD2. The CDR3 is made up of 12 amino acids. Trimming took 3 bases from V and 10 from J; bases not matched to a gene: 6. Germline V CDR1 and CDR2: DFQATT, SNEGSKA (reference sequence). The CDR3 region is CSARGSREEQFF. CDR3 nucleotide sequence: TGCAGTGCTAGGGGGTCGCGGGAGGAGCAGTTCTTC.